The next 22 T cell receptor beta chains were all read from a single sample in a study of regulatory T cells in long-lasting Graves disease. This sample's time point: newly diagnosed GD, antithyroid drugs for less than 3 months. RNA isolated from PBMCs was used to make the TCR library. Library construction for TCR beta used iRepertoire HTBI primers and Arm-PCR of CDR3 regions. TCRdb called the multiplex PCR reads again in MiXCR, with one record for every CDR3 protein. The sample shows around 250,000 distinct CDR3 sequences, 18% of them seen only once. The sample was also linked to a second study, of T cells in Graves' hyperthyroidism and ophthalmopathy.

Source: peripheral blood mononuclear cells (PBMCs), taken at new diagnosis, from a patient treated with antithyroid drugs. Source of these receptors: a woman aged 25 to 39 with Graves disease.

At least ten counts were recorded for this clonotype. This chain joins TRBV7-9 and TRBJ2-5; perhaps TRBD2 as D (7 bases). The germline V and J ends were trimmed by 7 bases and 2 bases, with 20 bases remaining between them. The CDR3 extends over 16 amino acids. CDR1 SEHNR and CDR2 FQNEAQ come from the germline V gene (reference sequence). The CDR3, as DNA: TGTGCCAGCACCCAATCCCGGGGGGCGCGGCAAGAGACCCAGTACTTC. Translated: CASTQSRGARQETQYF.

This clonotype has a single count. The junction does not match germline at one end; this may be a read error. The chain links TRBV5-1 to TRBJ1-1; TRBD1 matches at 9 bases. From germline, CDR1 is SGHRS and CDR2 YFSETQ. This CDR3 is built from 11 residues. CDR3 residues: CASSSGQGLLF. DNA for the CDR3: TGCGCCAGCAGCTCTGGACAGGGGCTTCTCTTT.

The chain joins TRBV7-2 to TRBJ1-2; no firm D call. CDR1 and CDR2 (germline): SGHTA, FQGNSA. The CDR3 spans 16 residues. Between the trimmed V and J ends, which lost 1 base and 5 bases, there was a span of 17 bases. As DNA, the CDR3 is TGTGCCAGCAGCTTAGGCCATCCTCACGCAGGTTATGGCTACACCTTC. Translating it yields CASSLGHPHAGYGYTF.

This clonotype was seen many times. The chain has TRBV19 and TRBJ1-6, with D perhaps matching TRBD1 (6 bases). CDR1 LNHDA and CDR2 SQIVND come from the germline V gene (reference sequence). The V end lost 5 bases, the J end lost 5 bases, and 16 bases lay between the germline ends. This CDR3 contains 16 residues. The CDR3 protein is CASSPLEQGDNSPLHF. In nucleotides, the CDR3 is TGTGCCAGTAGTCCACTAGAACAGGGAGATAATTCACCCCTCCACTTT.

The chain has TRBV5-4 and TRBJ1-1, with a weak D call TRBD1 (6 bases). Trimming pared 3 bases from V and 4 bases from J, leaving 10 bases between. CDR1 is SGHNT and CDR2 is YYREEE in the germline V gene (reference sequence). The length of the CDR3 is 13 residues. The DNA for the CDR3 is TGTGCCAGCAGCTACGCAGGGGCCACTGAAGCTTTCTTT. It specifies CASSYAGATEAFF.

Only a few counts were recorded for this clonotype. This chain connects TRBV4-1 to TRBJ2-3, with 10 positions matching TRBD2. V gave up 4 bases and J gave up 5 bases; unmatched junction bases: 6. The germline V gene encodes CDR1 MGHRA and CDR2 YSYEKL. CDR3 length: 15 residues. CDR3 region: CASSPLAGLGDTQYF. CDR3 bases: TGCGCCAGCAGCCCACTAGCGGGGCTAGGAGATACGCAGTATTTT.

This clonotype was detected many times. Since a much larger clone is just one base distant, this may be a read error. The chain links TRBV5-6 to TRBJ1-1, with D unclear. This CDR3 comprises 14 residues. The V gene's germline CDR1 is SGHDT and CDR2 YYEEEE. V was shortened by 2 bases and J by 0 bases, with 8 bases between the two germline ends. CDR3 sequence reads: CASSFGRMNTEAFF. Written as DNA, the CDR3 is TGTGCCAGCAGCTTCGGCAGGATGAACACTGAAGCTTTCTTT.

This clonotype was detected ten times or more. The chain links TRBV7-9 to TRBJ1-4, with TRBD1 matching over 7 bases. The CDR3 contains 17 residues. J was trimmed by 6 bases and V by 1 base; bases with no gene match: 11. Germline V gene data show CDR1 as SEHNR and CDR2 as FQNEAQ (reference sequence). CDR3 bases: TGTGCCAGCAGCTTAGTAGGCCGAGGGGGCTTGGATGAAAAACTGTTTTTT. Protein product: CASSLVGRGGLDEKLFF.

The gene calls are TRBV10-1 and TRBJ2-7; D is possibly TRBD1 (5 bases). V was pared by 0 bases and J by 3 bases, with 6 bases between. CDR1 and CDR2 (germline): WNHNN, SYGVQD (reference sequence). The CDR3 covers 13 residues. CDR3 DNA: TGCGCCAGCAGTGAGTCCGACAGCTACGAGCAGTACTTC. This codes for CASSESDSYEQYF.

Concerning this clonotype: A far larger clone lies a single base away; this is likely a read error. This chain uses TRBV27 with TRBJ1-5; no clear D gene. From germline, CDR1 is MNHEY and CDR2 SMNVEV (reference sequence). This CDR3 region has 16 residues. The CDR3 DNA follows: TGTGCCAGCAGTCCCCGAGGCCCCGTTAGCAGTCAGCCCCAGCATTTT. Amino acid sequence: CASSPRGPVSSQPQHF.

This clonotype has a count of ten or more. This chain connects TRBV20-1 to TRBJ2-1, with TRBD2 identical over 7 bases. Germline V gene sequence: CDR1 DFQATT, CDR2 SNEGSKA (reference sequence). Unmatched junction bases numbered 12, after V lost 6 bases and J lost 1 base. The CDR3 is made up of 16 amino acids. The CDR3 sequence is CSAGSLAGVSYNEQFF. The CDR3 bases are TGCAGTGCCGGCTCATTGGCGGGGGTATCCTACAATGAGCAGTTCTTC.

This clonotype was counted many times. This chain joins TRBV6-1 and TRBJ2-1; 8 bases line up with TRBD1. Germline V gene data show CDR1 as MNHNS and CDR2 as SASEGT. The V gene end was trimmed by 4 bases and the J gene end by 2 bases; junction bases not matched to a gene: 10. The CDR3 loop spans 17 amino acids. In nucleotides, the CDR3 is TGTGCCAGCAGTGTAGCAGGGGGCAACAGGCCCTACAATGAGCAGTTCTTC. Its protein is CASSVAGGNRPYNEQFF.

This clonotype was seen many times. The genes are TRBV6-2 or TRBV6-3 and TRBJ1-2; no clear D. The length of the CDR3 is 11 residues. The V and J ends lost 4 bases and 4 bases respectively, with 4 bases between them. Germline CDR1 and CDR2: MNHEY and SVGEGT. This chain's CDR3 is CASSWGYGYTF. Written as DNA, the CDR3 is TGTGCCAGCAGTTGGGGCTATGGCTACACCTTC.

This clonotype was detected only a few times. The chain is built from TRBV4-1 and TRBJ2-3; D is uncertain. The CDR3 length is 17 residues. Deletions cut 0 bases from V and 2 bases from J, with 15 bases between. Germline CDR1 MGHRA, CDR2 YSYEKL. The DNA of the CDR3 is TGCGCCAGCAGCCAAGAACATAGGGTTTGGTACACAGATACGCAGTATTTT. Protein product: CASSQEHRVWYTDTQYF.

Comments on this clonotype: With a much larger clone just one base away, this may be a read error. This chain joins TRBV6-1 and TRBJ1-3, with D possibly TRBD1 on 6 matching bases. The CDR3 length is 14 residues. From germline, CDR1 is MNHNS and CDR2 SASEGT. CDR3: CASSSGGSGNAIYF. The DNA of the CDR3 is TGTGCCAGCAGCTCCGGGGGCTCTGGAAACGCCATATATTTT.

The sample holds many counts of this clonotype. This chain links TRBV6-5 with TRBJ1-1; D not resolved. Germline CDR1 reads MNHEY; CDR2 reads SVGAGI. Trimming cost V 2 bases and J 4 bases, with 11 bases left between them. The CDR3 runs to 14 residues. The CDR3 DNA reads TGTGCCAGCAGTTACGACGAGGTACGCACTGAAGCTTTCTTT. This sequence encodes CASSYDEVRTEAFF.

The J gene is TRBJ2-1, the V gene TRBV6-1; D call uncertain. This CDR3 has 14 residues. Germline CDR1 is MNHNS and CDR2 is SASEGT. The ends were cut back, 5 bases at V and 7 bases at J, with 15 bases in the middle. The CDR3 nucleotides are TGTGCCAGCAGTACAACCCTCCCAACGAATGAGCAGTTCTTC. Translated, it gives CASSTTLPTNEQFF.

This clonotype occurred many times. The V and J genes are TRBV5-5 and TRBJ2-3, with TRBD1 matching over 8 bases. CDR1 is SGHKS and CDR2 is YYEKEE in the germline V gene (reference sequence). The CDR3 is made up of 18 amino acids. Losses at the gene ends were 0 bases for V and 1 base for J; bases not matched to a gene: 10. The chain's CDR3 is CASSLAWRQGFGTDTQYF. CDR3 nucleotide sequence: TGTGCCAGCAGCTTGGCCTGGAGACAGGGGTTCGGCACAGATACGCAGTATTTT.

This clonotype was counted ten times or more. The gene calls are TRBV6-2 or TRBV6-3 and TRBJ2-2; perhaps TRBD1 as D (6 bases). CDR1 MNHEY and CDR2 SVGEGT come from the germline V gene. CDR3 length: 17 residues. V shed 0 bases and J shed 3 bases, with 14 bases lying between them. The CDR3 loop is CASSYSIGGRYTGELFF. CDR3 DNA sequence: TGTGCCAGCAGTTACTCGATAGGGGGACGCTACACCGGGGAGCTGTTTTTT.

The chain couples TRBV10-3 to TRBJ2-2; D possibly corresponds to TRBD2 (6 bases). From germline, CDR1 is ENHRY and CDR2 SYGVKD. Trimming removed 8 bases from V and 0 bases from J, with 10 bases in between. The CDR3 totals 14 residues. CDR3 nucleotide sequence: TGTGCCATCGGGGGGACGGCGAACACCGGGGAGCTGTTTTTT. Its translation: CAIGGTANTGELFF.

In this sample, this clonotype turned up many times. The CDR3 loop reads CASSGGGGTEAFF. In DNA form, the CDR3 reads TGTGCCAGCAGTGGCGGGGGAGGCACTGAAGCTTTCTTT. This chain joins TRBV14 and TRBJ1-1; D may be TRBD1 (5 bases). This CDR3 has 13 amino acids. V shed 6 bases and J shed 4 bases, with 12 bases lying between them. Germline-derived CDR1 and CDR2 are SGHDN and FVKESK.

This sequence joins TRBV6-1 and TRBJ2-6; no reliable D call. The CDR3 sequence is 13 residues long. CDR1 is MNHNS, CDR2 SASEGT, per germline. The ends were cut back, 2 bases at V and 2 bases at J, with 1 base in the middle. CDR3 sequence reads: CASSEPGANVLTF. As DNA, the CDR3 is TGTGCCAGCAGTGAACCTGGGGCCAACGTCCTGACTTTC.